This TCR beta chain was identified in a study of cytomegalovirus exposure and HLA in healthy donors. Study results and caveats: According to a subsequent analysis, TCR clusters from the first cohort were inclined to appear together in the 120 validation repertoires.

Notes on this clone: Its antigen is not known.

Trimming left V 7 bases short and J 3 bases short, with 18 bases between. Germline V lookup: CDR1 MGHDK, CDR2 SYGVNS. CDR3 size: 15 residues. Libraries were prepared by immunoSEQ multiplex PCR; TCRdb keeps only in-frame clonotypes and omits some of them. The repertoire holds roughly 70,000 clones, with about 82% as singletons. It was the approximately 130-subject validation cohort, separate from the roughly 700-subject first cohort, to which the donors belonged. This TCR was recovered from a man aged 25-45 years in good health and CMV-seronegative. The sample comprised PBMCs. The chain combines TRBV25-1 with TRBJ2-5; tentatively, D is TRBD2 (6 bases). The CDR3 nucleotides are TGTGCCAGCAATTTTGGGGGGACCTCAGAAGAGACCCAGTACTTC. Amino acids: CASNFGGTSEETQYF.